This T cell receptor beta chain was identified in a study of regulatory T cells in long-lasting Graves disease. Study-level information: Graves' patients, newly diagnosed, had taken antithyroid drugs under 3 months. Study results and limitations: Favored usage of TRBV28, TRBJ1-2 and TRBJ2-5 was recorded in persistent disease.

In germline, CDR1 is DFQATT, CDR2 SNEGSKA (reference sequence). The J segment lost 6 bases and the V segment lost 0 bases, leaving 5 bases of the junction unmatched. The CDR3 length is 14 residues. This clonotype was observed a few times. The antigen is not known. To make TCR beta libraries, researchers used iRepertoire HTBI primers and Arm-PCR of CDR3 regions. Via MiXCR, TCRdb re-called the multiplex PCR reads, giving one row per CDR3 protein. The table has 360,000 or so distinct CDR3 sequences, around 16% seen once. Time point denoted: newly diagnosed GD, antithyroid drugs for less than 3 months. The TCR library was prepared using RNA isolated from PBMCs. The same sample was also studied in work on T cells in Graves' hyperthyroidism and ophthalmopathy. That work states: Uncontrolled infection, other autoimmune disease, pregnancy or lactation excluded patients.

The sequence was collected from a woman aged 18-29 years with Graves disease. The rearrangement joins TRBV20-1 to TRBJ2-1; 7 bases map to TRBD1. This material consisted of peripheral blood mononuclear cells (PBMCs), taken at new diagnosis, from a patient treated with antithyroid drugs. The chain's CDR3 is CSARDQAGGNEQFF. The CDR3 region has the DNA TGCAGTGCTAGAGATCAGGCAGGGGGCAATGAGCAGTTCTTC.